One sample yielded the 22 T cell receptor beta chains listed below, sequenced in a study of shared clonotypes between healthy human individuals. Sequencing used immunoSEQ multiplex PCR; TCRdb keeps in-frame clones, though not all of them. The sample has about 960,000 clones, less than 85% seen once. The specimen sequenced was memory CD4+ T cells sorted from blood. The subset was: CD45RA-negative fraction. The receptors were sampled from a man younger than 35 in good health.

The gene calls are TRBV28 and TRBJ1-2, with 8 bases aligning to TRBD1. The CDR3 runs to 15 residues. V shed 4 bases, J shed 4 bases, and the junction held 8 bases outside the gene matches. Germline CDR1 is MDHEN and CDR2 is SYDVKM. CDR3 sequence: CASSYPKGTGYGYTF. The CDR3 DNA sequence: TGTGCCAGCAGTTACCCGAAGGGGACAGGCTATGGCTACACCTTC.

The chain is built from TRBV18 and TRBJ2-1; D is perhaps TRBD2 (6 bases). The CDR3 loop spans 13 amino acids. V was clipped by 5 bases and J by 4 bases, with 9 bases between them. Germline V lookup: CDR1 KGHSH, CDR2 LQKENI. CDR3 DNA: TGTGCCAGCTCAGTAGCGGTATACAATGAGCAGTTCTTC. Translating gives CASSVAVYNEQFF.

This clone was detected a few times. The chain recombines TRBV29-1 with TRBJ2-5; 10 nucleotides agree with TRBD2. CDR3 size: 14 residues. Germline trimming cut 5 bases from V and 2 bases from J; bases unmatched to any gene: 5. The germline CDR1 and CDR2 sequences are SQVTM and ANQGSEA. The CDR3 nucleotides are TGCAGCGTTATTAGCGGGAGGCCACAAGAGACCCAGTACTTC. Its protein product is CSVISGRPQETQYF.

The CDR3, as DNA: TGTGCCAGCAGCCAGATAAGGCAACATACGCAGTATTTT. As protein: CASSQIRQHTQYF. The chain uses TRBV6-1 and TRBJ2-3; no definite D call. CDR1 is MNHNS, CDR2 SASEGT, per germline. The CDR3 is 13 amino acids. Trimming removed 6 bases from V and 7 bases from J, with 14 bases in between.

This clone was counted a single time. The chain uses TRBV6-5 and TRBJ2-7; TRBD1 matches 8 bases. From germline, CDR1 is MNHEY and CDR2 SVGAGI. J gave up 3 bases and V 3 bases, and 4 bases lay outside the gene matches. CDR3 length: 14 residues. The CDR3 sequence is CASSYSGQGYEQYF. The CDR3 DNA reads as TGTGCCAGCAGTTATTCAGGACAGGGCTACGAGCAGTACTTC.

A single count supports this clone. The rearrangement uses TRBV7-2 and TRBJ1-5, with TRBD1 as a possible D gene (5 bases). From germline, CDR1 is SGHTA and CDR2 FQGNSA. This CDR3 has 16 residues. Trimming took off 5 bases at V and 2 bases at J, with 16 bases between the two ends. CDR3 sequence (DNA): TGTGCCAGCAGCGCCCAGTGGGGCGGACGCAATCAGCCCCAGCATTTT. Protein sequence: CASSAQWGGRNQPQHF.

On this clone: A far larger clone is one nucleotide away, so this likely arose from a read error. This chain uses TRBV27 with TRBJ2-7; D gene unclear. Trimming removed 4 bases from V and 5 bases from J, with 6 bases in between. The CDR3 is 11 amino acids. CDR1 MNHEY and CDR2 SMNVEV come from the germline V gene (reference sequence). In DNA form, the CDR3 reads TGTGCCAGCAGTTGGCGGAACGAGCAGTACTTC. It is translated as CASSWRNEQYF.

V gene TRBV7-9 combines with J gene TRBJ1-1; possibly TRBD1 for D (6 bases). This CDR3 has 15 residues. V was shortened by 3 bases and J by 6 bases, with 17 bases between the two germline ends. Per germline, CDR1 SEHNR and CDR2 FQNEAQ (reference sequence). The CDR3 here is CASSLPVPGEAEAFF. The CDR3 bases are TGTGCCAGCAGCTTGCCCGTTCCAGGGGAGGCTGAAGCTTTCTTT.

This clone was recorded a few times. The rearrangement joins TRBV7-2 to TRBJ1-1; tentatively, D is TRBD1 (5 bases). CDR3 length: 17 amino acids. Germline CDR1 and CDR2: SGHTA and FQGNSA. Trimming removed 2 bases from V and 1 base from J, with 17 bases in between. Here the CDR3 reads CASSLPGWRDQNTEAFF. DNA of the CDR3: TGTGCCAGCAGCTTACCCGGGTGGCGGGACCAGAACACTGAAGCTTTCTTT.

This sequence joins TRBV28 and TRBJ2-7; D not resolved. V was clipped by 3 bases and J by 7 bases, with 13 bases between them. The CDR3 has 13 residues. The germline CDR1 and CDR2 sequences are MDHEN and SYDVKM. The CDR3 DNA sequence: TGTGCCAGCAGTTTTATTCATCGGCCAGAGCAGTACTTC. This codes for CASSFIHRPEQYF.

The chain's CDR3 is CATSRDLKETQYF. CDR3 coding DNA: TGTGCCACCAGCAGAGACCTTAAAGAGACCCAGTACTTC. The chain uses TRBV15 and TRBJ2-5; D gene ambiguous. V was cut by 0 bases and J by 3 bases, with 5 bases left in between. The CDR3 consists of 13 residues. CDR1 is LNHNV and CDR2 is YYDKDF in the germline V gene (reference sequence).

This clone appeared a single time. The rearrangement uses TRBV5-1 and TRBJ1-2, with TRBD1 as a possible D gene (6 bases). This CDR3 is 17 amino acids long. CDR1 is SGHRS and CDR2 is YFSETQ in the germline V gene. V lost 0 bases and J 4 bases, leaving 19 bases between the germline ends. CDR3 in amino acids: CASSLDSAGGAGYGYTF. In DNA form, the CDR3 reads TGCGCCAGCAGCTTGGATTCTGCGGGGGGCGCGGGCTATGGCTACACCTTC.

The chain uses TRBV5-1 and TRBJ2-5; D is possibly TRBD1 (5 bases). Germline V CDR1 and CDR2: SGHRS, YFSETQ. The CDR3 contains 14 residues. The V end was cut by 2 bases, the J end by 1 base, with 9 bases between. CDR3 sequence (DNA): TGCGCCAGCAGCTTAGACAGACCCCAAGAGACCCAGTACTTC. Translation: CASSLDRPQETQYF.

The chain is built from TRBV30 and TRBJ2-5; a weak D match, TRBD2 (5 bases). The CDR3 consists of 14 residues. V was clipped by 0 bases and J by 3 bases, with 11 bases between them. Germline V gives CDR1 GTSNPN, CDR2 SVGIG (reference sequence). Here the CDR3 reads CAWSVNYGEETQYF. CDR3 nucleotide sequence: TGTGCCTGGAGTGTAAACTACGGGGAAGAGACCCAGTACTTC.

Turning to this clone: The same CDR3 also results from other DNA sequences found in this sample. The chain joins TRBV7-2 to TRBJ2-7; TRBD1 might be the D (5 bases). Per the germline V gene, CDR1 is SGHTA and CDR2 is FQGNSA. The V end was cut by 4 bases, the J end by 4 bases, with 11 bases between. The CDR3 is 13 amino acids. The DNA of the CDR3 is TGTGCCAGCAGCTCAGGGTCCTCTTACGAGCAGTACTTC. Its translation: CASSSGSSYEQYF.

The CDR3 DNA sequence: TGTGCCAGCAGCCCAGAGCGCTTCCTCACAGATACGCAGTATTTT. It specifies CASSPERFLTDTQYF. The chain joins TRBV5-6 to TRBJ2-3; no reliable D call. Germline CDR1 and CDR2: SGHDT and YYEEEE. The CDR3 spans 15 residues. With 4 bases removed from V and 2 bases from J, the gap between germline ends came to 14 bases.

This clone appeared a few times. This sample includes further DNA sequences coding for the same CDR3. The V call is TRBV6-5, the J call TRBJ1-5; no definite D call. The V end was cut by 6 bases, the J end by 5 bases, with 8 bases between. Germline lookup yields CDR1 MNHEY and CDR2 SVGAGI. The CDR3 totals 12 residues. The CDR3 is CASRAGDQPQHF. The CDR3 nucleotides are TGTGCCAGCAGGGCCGGGGATCAGCCCCAGCATTTT.

This sequence joins TRBV5-1 and TRBJ2-2; TRBD2 matches 7 bases. CDR3 length: 15 amino acids. V lost 4 bases, J lost 5 bases, and 8 bases stayed unmatched. The germline CDR1 and CDR2 sequences are SGHRS and YFSETQ. CDR3 in DNA: TGCGCCAGCAGCCCCCGGGCGGGAGCTACCGGGGAGCTGTTTTTT. It translates to CASSPRAGATGELFF.

Turning to this clone: This CDR3 is also generated by other DNA sequences in the sample. The CDR3 sequence is CASSTGWETQYF. The CDR3 nucleotides read TGTGCCAGCAGTACCGGCTGGGAGACCCAGTACTTC. The rearrangement links TRBV7-2 to TRBJ2-5, with D unclear. Per the germline V gene, CDR1 is SGHTA and CDR2 is FQGNSA. With 6 bases removed from V and 5 bases from J, the gap between germline ends came to 10 bases. The CDR3 loop spans 12 amino acids.

In DNA, the CDR3 is TGTGCCACCCGACAACATGATAACTATGGCTACACCTTC. Amino acids: CATRQHDNYGYTF. The chain has TRBV27 and TRBJ1-2; D unclear. Germline V lookup: CDR1 MNHEY, CDR2 SMNVEV (reference sequence). There are 13 residues in the CDR3. V was shortened by 10 bases and J by 1 base, with 13 bases between the two germline ends.

The chain joins TRBV29-1 to TRBJ1-1; D unresolved. This CDR3 spans 13 amino acids. Per germline, CDR1 SQVTM and CDR2 ANQGSEA. V was clipped by 4 bases and J by 2 bases, with 11 bases between them. This chain's CDR3 is CSVGEPVNTEAFF. The CDR3 DNA follows: TGCAGCGTTGGAGAACCCGTCAACACTGAAGCTTTCTTT. Based on the CDR3 plus reference TRBV29-1 and TRBJ1-1, the full variable domain is SAVISQKPSRDICQRGTSLTIQCQVDSQVTMMFWYRQQPGQSLTLIATANQGSEATYESGFVIDKFPISRPNLTFSTLTVSNMSPEDSSIYLCSVGEPVNTEAFFGQGTRLTVV.

V gene TRBV6-1 combines with J gene TRBJ2-2; D gene ambiguous. Between the trimmed V and J ends, which lost 6 bases and 7 bases, there was a span of 12 bases. CDR3 size: 13 residues. Germline assignment: CDR1 MNHNS and CDR2 SASEGT. The CDR3 loop reads CASRAYTGGELFF. Here the CDR3 DNA reads TGTGCCAGCAGAGCTTACACGGGCGGGGAGCTGTTTTTT.